The rows below give T cell receptor beta chains drawn from one sample of a study of blood T cell repertoires in COVID-19. The method was immunoSEQ multiplex PCR; TCRdb's version includes in-frame clones alone and lacks a portion of them. The table shows around 180,000 clones, with 74% occurring only once. The sample taken for sequencing was peripheral blood. These receptors originate from an elderly woman with acute or convalescent COVID-19. Each CDR3 is given with its conserved first and last residue. The D gene is left open where the match is weak. A clone size is listed for some rows: how often the clone was seen (once, few, many), or a class if it is expanded.

size,D,V,J,DNA,CDR3
-,-,TRBV10-1,TRBJ1-2,TGCGCCAGCAGTGAGAACAGCAACTATGGCTACACCTTC,CASSENSNYGYTF
once,-,TRBV5-1,TRBJ1-6,TGCGCCAGCAGCGGAGGGGTACGGTCACCCCTCCACTTT,CASSGGVRSPLHF
-,-,TRBV7-9,TRBJ2-7,TGTGCCAGCGCCTCGCCTGGCATGTTGCACGAGCAGTACTTC,CASASPGMLHEQYF
-,-,TRBV7-9,TRBJ1-4,TGTGCCAGCAGCTTCCAGGGTTTGAATGAAAAACTGTTTTTT,CASSFQGLNEKLFF
-,-,TRBV27,TRBJ1-5,TGTGCCAGCAGTTTATTTTATCAGCAGGTTAGCAATCAGCCCCAGCATTTT,CASSLFYQQVSNQPQHF
-,TRBD2,TRBV11-2,TRBJ2-4,TGTGCCAGCAGCTTAGATATTGCTAGCGGTTTCAAAAACATTCAGTACTTC,CASSLDIASGFKNIQYF
-,TRBD2,TRBV28,TRBJ2-1,TGTGCCAGCAGCCTCCCTAGCGGCTACAATGAGCAGTTCTTC,CASSLPSGYNEQFF
-,-,TRBV5-6,TRBJ1-2,TGTGCCAGCACCCGAGGAGCGAGGCCCGAGGACTATGGCTACACCTTC,CASTRGARPEDYGYTF
once,TRBD1,TRBV2,TRBJ2-1,TGTGCCAGCCTTACGTCCGGGACAGGGGCCTACAATGAGCAGTTCTTC,CASLTSGTGAYNEQFF
few,TRBD1,TRBV6-6,TRBJ1-5,TGTGCCAGCAGTACCAGGGGACAGGGAAGTCAGCCCCAGCATTTT,CASSTRGQGSQPQHF
-,-,TRBV28,TRBJ2-2,TGTGCCAGCAGTTTATCCTTCCTAGCGATCGCCGGGGAGCTGTTTTTT,CASSLSFLAIAGELFF
-,TRBD2,TRBV30,TRBJ2-1,TGTGCCTGGAGACTAGCGGGAGGTAATGAGCAGTTCTTC,CAWRLAGGNEQFF
-,-,TRBV7-2,TRBJ2-7,TGTGCCAGCAGCCATCCGGGACAGGTTCGAGGGGGGGAAACCTACGAGCAGTACTTC,CASSHPGQVRGGETYEQYF
few,TRBD1,TRBV28,TRBJ1-1,TGTGCCAGCAGTCTACCGGGACAGAGTGATTATGAAGCTTTCTTT,CASSLPGQSDYEAFF
-,TRBD1,TRBV18,TRBJ1-1,TGTGCCAGCTCCACAGGGGCACTTGGGCACACTGAAGCTTTCTTT,CASSTGALGHTEAFF
-,-,TRBV9,TRBJ2-1,TGTGCCAGCAGCGTACGACAGGACTCCCCTTTCCACAATGAGCAGTTCTTC,CASSVRQDSPFHNEQFF
-,TRBD2,TRBV28,TRBJ2-1,TGTGCCAGCATTACAACTAGCGGGTTAGCGAATGAGCAGTTCTTC,CASITTSGLANEQFF
-,TRBD2,TRBV13,TRBJ2-7,TGTGCCAGCAGCCCATGGACTAGCTACGAGCAGTACTTC,CASSPWTSYEQYF
-,TRBD2,TRBV9,TRBJ2-1,TGTGCCAGCAGCGTAGCTACAGGACTAGCGGGAGGGACGAATGAGCAGTTCTTC,CASSVATGLAGGTNEQFF
once,-,TRBV7-9,TRBJ2-5,TGTGCCAGCAGCTTATATGGAGGGGAGACCCAGTACTTC,CASSLYGGETQYF
-,-,TRBV9,TRBJ2-1,TGTGCCAGCAGCCCAGGCCTAACGGCAGGCTACAATGAGCAGTTCTTC,CASSPGLTAGYNEQFF
few,-,TRBV6-2/TRBV6-3,TRBJ1-6,TGTGCCAGCAGCGCGCCGGGGACATATTCCAATTCACCCCTCCACTTT,CASSAPGTYSNSPLHF
-,TRBD2,TRBV24-1,TRBJ2-1,TGTGCCACCAGTGAGGGGGGCGCTAGCGGGAGCAATGAGCAGTTCTTC,CATSEGGASGSNEQFF
-,-,TRBV28,TRBJ2-5,TGTGCCAGCAGCCCGTCCTCGACAGGCCGAGAGACCCAGTACTTC,CASSPSSTGRETQYF
-,TRBD1,TRBV5-4,TRBJ1-6,TGTGCCAGCAGCCGGCCGGGACAGGGGTTAAATTCACCCCTCCACTTT,CASSRPGQGLNSPLHF
-,TRBD1,TRBV27,TRBJ1-1,TGTGCCAGCAGCCTAGCGGGGACAGTGAACACTGAAGCTTTCTTT,CASSLAGTVNTEAFF
-,-,TRBV9,TRBJ2-1,TGTGCCAGCAGCCTAGCCGCCTACAATGAGCAGTTCTTC,CASSLAAYNEQFF
few,TRBD1,TRBV6-5,TRBJ2-1,TGTGCCAGCAGTTACTCCAACAGGGGGTACAATGAGCAGTTCTTC,CASSYSNRGYNEQFF
-,TRBD1,TRBV27,TRBJ1-3,TGTGCCAGCAGCCGGACAGGGGTAGGAGGAAACACCATATATTTT,CASSRTGVGGNTIYF
-,-,TRBV27,TRBJ2-1,TGTGCCAGCACGACTAGTCTCAATGAGCAGTTCTTC,CASTTSLNEQFF
-,-,TRBV27,TRBJ1-5,TGTGCCAGCAGTTTACGTTTATCCGTAAGCAATCAGCCCCAGCATTTT,CASSLRLSVSNQPQHF
-,TRBD2,TRBV6-6,TRBJ2-7,TGTGCCAGCAGCGAACATAGCGGGAGAACTTACGAGCAGTACTTC,CASSEHSGRTYEQYF
-,TRBD2,TRBV5-1,TRBJ2-1,TGCGCCAGCAGCCTCAGACTAGCGGGAGATGAGCAGTTCTTC,CASSLRLAGDEQFF
-,-,TRBV7-2,TRBJ2-3,TGTGCCAGCAGCTCGGGGGGCGACACAGATACGCAGTATTTT,CASSSGGDTDTQYF
-,-,TRBV28,TRBJ1-1,TGTGCCAGCAGCCATAACCCTGGGCGGGGCACTGAAGCTTTCTTT,CASSHNPGRGTEAFF
-,-,TRBV5-1,TRBJ2-3,TGCGCCAGCTTCAACACAGATACGCAGTATTTT,CASFNTDTQYF
once,-,TRBV5-1,TRBJ1-2,TGCGCCAGCAGCTTGGACAGAATCTATGGCTACACCTTC,CASSLDRIYGYTF
-,TRBD2,TRBV7-9,TRBJ2-1,TGTGCCAGCAGCCAAGGGAGGGGCCTAGAGAATGAGCAGTTCTTC,CASSQGRGLENEQFF
-,-,TRBV6-1,TRBJ1-1,TGTGCCAGCAGTGAAGTCTCAGGGGAGAACACTGAAGCTTTCTTT,CASSEVSGENTEAFF
-,TRBD1,TRBV2,TRBJ2-7,TGTGCCAGCAGCCCCTCGACAGGGAAGGTCCACGAGCAGTACTTC,CASSPSTGKVHEQYF
-,-,TRBV6-1,TRBJ2-7,TGTGCCAGCAGGCACAGGGATGGATCCTACGAGCAGTACTTC,CASRHRDGSYEQYF
-,TRBD2,TRBV19,TRBJ2-1,TGTGCCAGTAGTCTAGCGGGAGGATATGAGCAGTTCTTC,CASSLAGGYEQFF
-,TRBD1,TRBV5-1,TRBJ2-3,TGCGCCAGCAGCCCACCGGGACAGGGCACAGATACGCAGTATTTT,CASSPPGQGTDTQYF
-,-,TRBV7-9,TRBJ2-7,TGTGCCAGCAGCTCCCGGCGGACGGACAGCACCTACGAGCAGTACTTC,CASSSRRTDSTYEQYF
-,TRBD2,TRBV18,TRBJ2-5,TGTGCCAGCTCGCCCCCCGGGACTAGCGGGAGAGAGACCCAGTACTTC,CASSPPGTSGRETQYF
-,TRBD1,TRBV27,TRBJ2-7,TGTGCCAGCAGCCGACCCGGGACAGGGGCACCAAAGCAGTACTTC,CASSRPGTGAPKQYF
many,TRBD1,TRBV29-1,TRBJ2-1,TGCAGCGCCCGACAGGGATCTTACAATGAGCAGTTCTTC,CSARQGSYNEQFF
-,TRBD2,TRBV27,TRBJ2-7,TGTGCCAGCAGTCCCACCACTGGGAGGGTAGGCAGGAACGAGCAGTACTTC,CASSPTTGRVGRNEQYF
-,TRBD1,TRBV12-5,TRBJ1-1,TGTGCTAGTGGTTTTAAGCAGGGGGAATTGGACACTGAAGCTTTCTTT,CASGFKQGELDTEAFF
-,-,TRBV5-1,TRBJ2-2,TGCGCCAGCAGCCCCCTAGCAGGCACCGGGGAGCTGTTTTTT,CASSPLAGTGELFF
-,-,TRBV7-2,TRBJ1-6,TGTGCCAGCAGCTTGATTAGCTCCTATAATTCACCCCTCCACTTT,CASSLISSYNSPLHF
-,TRBD2,TRBV30,TRBJ2-5,TGTGCCTGGAGGAGGGGACTAGGGACCCAAGAGACCCAGTACTTC,CAWRRGLGTQETQYF
-,TRBD1,TRBV29-1,TRBJ1-2,TGCAGCGCAAAAGACAGGGCAATCCATGGCTACACCTTC,CSAKDRAIHGYTF